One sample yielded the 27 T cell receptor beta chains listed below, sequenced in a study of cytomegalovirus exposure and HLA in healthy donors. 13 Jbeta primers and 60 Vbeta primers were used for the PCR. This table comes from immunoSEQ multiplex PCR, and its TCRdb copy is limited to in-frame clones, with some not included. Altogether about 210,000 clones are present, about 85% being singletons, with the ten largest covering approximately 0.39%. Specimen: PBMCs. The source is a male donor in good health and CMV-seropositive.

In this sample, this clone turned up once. The CDR3 is CASSQNAGWTYEQYF. The CDR3 DNA is TGTGCCAGCAGCCAAAACGCAGGCTGGACCTACGAGCAGTACTTC. The chain recombines TRBV7-2 with TRBJ2-7; D is ambiguous. Germline V gene lookup returns CDR1 SGHTA and CDR2 FQGNSA. CDR3 length: 15 residues. Trimming pared 5 bases from V and 2 bases from J, leaving 16 bases between.

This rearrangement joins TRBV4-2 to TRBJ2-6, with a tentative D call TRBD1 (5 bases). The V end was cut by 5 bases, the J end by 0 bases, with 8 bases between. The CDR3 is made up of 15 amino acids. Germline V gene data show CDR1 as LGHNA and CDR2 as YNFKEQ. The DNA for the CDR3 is TGTGCCAGCAGCGGACAAAACTCTGGGGCCAACGTCCTGACTTTC. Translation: CASSGQNSGANVLTF.

CDR3 DNA sequence: TGTGCCAGCAGCTTTATTGCGGGAGGGGGCAATGAGCAGTTCTTC. This gives the protein CASSFIAGGGNEQFF. The chain joins TRBV7-3 to TRBJ2-1, with 9 bases lining up with TRBD2. The CDR3 extends over 15 amino acids. V lost 3 bases, J lost 6 bases, and 6 bases stayed unmatched. Germline loops: CDR1 SGHTA, CDR2 FQGTGA. Variable domain in full (rest from reference TRBV7-3 and TRBJ2-1): GAGVSQTPSNKVTEKGKYVELRCDPISGHTALYWYRQSLGQGPEFLIYFQGTGAADDSGLPNDRFFAVRPEGSVSTLKIQRTERGDSAVYLCASSFIAGGGNEQFFGPGTRLTVL.

CDR3 DNA: TGTGCCAGCAGCTTAACCGGGACAGATGGAAACACCATATATTTT. Translating gives CASSLTGTDGNTIYF. The V call is TRBV7-3, the J call TRBJ1-3, with TRBD1 matching over 7 bases. The CDR3 spans 15 residues. V shed 0 bases, J shed 3 bases, and the junction held 2 bases outside the gene matches. The germline CDR1 and CDR2 sequences are SGHTA and FQGTGA.

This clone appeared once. The CDR3 region is CASSLSPRKGADTQYF. The CDR3, as DNA: TGTGCCAGCAGCTTATCCCCTCGGAAGGGGGCAGATACGCAGTATTTT. The V gene is TRBV7-6, the J gene TRBJ2-3; perhaps TRBD1 as D (6 bases). V was shortened by 2 bases and J by 4 bases, with 16 bases between the two germline ends. CDR3 length: 16 amino acids. CDR1 and CDR2 from the germline V gene are SGHVS and FNYEAQ.

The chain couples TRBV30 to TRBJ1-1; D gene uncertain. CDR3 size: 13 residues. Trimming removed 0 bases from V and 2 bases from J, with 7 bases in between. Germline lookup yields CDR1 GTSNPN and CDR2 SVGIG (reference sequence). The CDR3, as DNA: TGTGCCTGGAGTGTACTGAGAAACACTGAAGCTTTCTTT. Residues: CAWSVLRNTEAFF.

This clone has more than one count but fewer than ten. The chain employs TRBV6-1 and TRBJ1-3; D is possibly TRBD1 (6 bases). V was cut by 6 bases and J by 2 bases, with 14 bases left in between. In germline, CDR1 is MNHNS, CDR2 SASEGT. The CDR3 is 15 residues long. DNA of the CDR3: TGTGCCAGCAGCGGATTCGGACAGCCTGGAAACACCATATATTTT. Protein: CASSGFGQPGNTIYF.

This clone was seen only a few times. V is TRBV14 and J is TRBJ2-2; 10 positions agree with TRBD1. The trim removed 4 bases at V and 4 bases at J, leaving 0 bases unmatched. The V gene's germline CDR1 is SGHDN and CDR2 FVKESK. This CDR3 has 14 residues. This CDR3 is CASSRDRGTGELFF. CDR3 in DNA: TGTGCCAGCAGCCGGGACAGGGGCACCGGGGAGCTGTTTTTT.

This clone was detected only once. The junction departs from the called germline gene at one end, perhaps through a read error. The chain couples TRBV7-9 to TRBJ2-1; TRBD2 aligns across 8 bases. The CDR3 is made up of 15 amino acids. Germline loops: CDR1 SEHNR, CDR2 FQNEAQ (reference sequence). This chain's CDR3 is CSSSPSGSFYNEQFF. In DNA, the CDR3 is TGTTCCAGCAGTCCAAGCGGGAGCTTCTACAATGAGCAGTTCTTC.

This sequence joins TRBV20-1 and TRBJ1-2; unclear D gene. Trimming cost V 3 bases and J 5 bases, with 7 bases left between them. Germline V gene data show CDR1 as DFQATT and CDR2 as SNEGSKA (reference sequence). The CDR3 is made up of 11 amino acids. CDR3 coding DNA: TGCAGTGCTAGGGCCGCTTATGGCTACACCTTC. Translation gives CSARAAYGYTF.

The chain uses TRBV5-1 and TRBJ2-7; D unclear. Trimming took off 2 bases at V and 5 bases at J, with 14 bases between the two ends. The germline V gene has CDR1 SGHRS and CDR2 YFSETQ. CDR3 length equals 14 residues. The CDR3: CASSLELLPNEQYF. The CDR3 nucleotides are TGCGCCAGCAGCTTAGAATTACTACCCAACGAGCAGTACTTC.

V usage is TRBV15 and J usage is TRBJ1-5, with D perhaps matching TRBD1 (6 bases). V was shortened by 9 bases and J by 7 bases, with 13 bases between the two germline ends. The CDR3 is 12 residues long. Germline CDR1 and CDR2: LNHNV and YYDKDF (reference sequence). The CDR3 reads CATSQGRQPQHF. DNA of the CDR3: TGTGCCACATCCCAGGGGAGACAGCCCCAGCATTTT.

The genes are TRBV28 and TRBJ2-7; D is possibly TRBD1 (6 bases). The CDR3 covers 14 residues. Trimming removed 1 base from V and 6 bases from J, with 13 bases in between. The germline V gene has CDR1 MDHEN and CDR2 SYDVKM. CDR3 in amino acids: CASSLSGVGREQYF. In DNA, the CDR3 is TGTGCCAGCAGTTTATCAGGGGTGGGGCGCGAGCAGTACTTC. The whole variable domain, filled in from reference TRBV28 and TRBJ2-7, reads DVKVTQSSRYLVKRTGEKVFLECVQDMDHENMFWYRQDPGLGLRLIYFSYDVKMKEKGDIPEGYSVSREKKERFSLILESASTNQTSMYLCASSLSGVGREQYFGPGTRLTVT.

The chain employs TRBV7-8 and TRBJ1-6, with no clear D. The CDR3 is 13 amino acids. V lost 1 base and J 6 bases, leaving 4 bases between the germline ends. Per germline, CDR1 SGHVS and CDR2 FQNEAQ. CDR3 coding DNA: TGTGCCAGCAGCTTAGGTCGTAATTCACCCCTCCACTTT. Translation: CASSLGRNSPLHF.

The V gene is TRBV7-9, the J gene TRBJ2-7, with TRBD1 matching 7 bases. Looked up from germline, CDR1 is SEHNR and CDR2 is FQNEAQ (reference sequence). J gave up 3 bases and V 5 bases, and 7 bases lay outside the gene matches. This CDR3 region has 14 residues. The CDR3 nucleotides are TGTGCCAGCAGCCTACCGGGACAGCTCTACGAGCAGTACTTC. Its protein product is CASSLPGQLYEQYF.

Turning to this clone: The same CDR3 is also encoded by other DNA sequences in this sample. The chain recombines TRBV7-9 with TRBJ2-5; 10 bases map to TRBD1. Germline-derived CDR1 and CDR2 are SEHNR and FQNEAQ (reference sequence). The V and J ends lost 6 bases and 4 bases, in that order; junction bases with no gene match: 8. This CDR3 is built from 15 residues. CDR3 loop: CASRWDRGIVETQYF. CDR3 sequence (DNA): TGTGCCAGCAGATGGGACAGGGGTATCGTAGAGACCCAGTACTTC.

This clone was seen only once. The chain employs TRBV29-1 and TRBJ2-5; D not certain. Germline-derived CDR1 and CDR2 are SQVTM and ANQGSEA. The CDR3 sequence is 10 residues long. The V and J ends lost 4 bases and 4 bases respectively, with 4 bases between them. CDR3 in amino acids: CSVVAETQYF. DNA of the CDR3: TGCAGCGTTGTGGCAGAGACCCAGTACTTC.

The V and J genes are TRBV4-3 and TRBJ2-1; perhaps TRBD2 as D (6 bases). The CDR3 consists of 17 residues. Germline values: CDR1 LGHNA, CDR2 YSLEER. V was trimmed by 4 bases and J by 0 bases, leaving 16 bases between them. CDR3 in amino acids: CASSPWAGKTSYNEQFF. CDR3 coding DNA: TGCGCCAGCAGCCCCTGGGCGGGAAAAACCTCCTACAATGAGCAGTTCTTC.

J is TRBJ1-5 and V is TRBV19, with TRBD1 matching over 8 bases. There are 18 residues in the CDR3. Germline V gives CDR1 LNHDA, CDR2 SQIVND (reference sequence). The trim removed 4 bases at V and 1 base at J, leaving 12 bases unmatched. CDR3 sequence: CASSTQYRTGCSNQPQHF. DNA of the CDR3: TGTGCCAGTAGTACCCAATACCGGACAGGGTGCAGCAATCAGCCCCAGCATTTT.

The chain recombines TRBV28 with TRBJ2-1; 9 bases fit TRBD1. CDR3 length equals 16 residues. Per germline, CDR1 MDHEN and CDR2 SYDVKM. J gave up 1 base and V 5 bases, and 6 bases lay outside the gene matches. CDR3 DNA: TGTGCCAGCAGTGGCGCGGGGACAGGGTCCTACAATGAGCAGTTCTTC. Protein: CASSGAGTGSYNEQFF.

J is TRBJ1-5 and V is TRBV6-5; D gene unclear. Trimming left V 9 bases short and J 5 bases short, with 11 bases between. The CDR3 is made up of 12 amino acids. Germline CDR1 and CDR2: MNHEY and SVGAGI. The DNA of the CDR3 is TGTGCCAGTCGATCCCCAGATCAGCCCCAGCATTTT. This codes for CASRSPDQPQHF.

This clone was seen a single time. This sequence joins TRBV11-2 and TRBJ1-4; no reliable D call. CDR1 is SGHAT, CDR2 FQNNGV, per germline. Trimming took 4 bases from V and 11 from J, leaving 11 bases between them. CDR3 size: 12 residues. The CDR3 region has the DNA TGTGCCAGCAGCTCGGATATGAGGAAACTGTTTTTT. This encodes CASSSDMRKLFF.

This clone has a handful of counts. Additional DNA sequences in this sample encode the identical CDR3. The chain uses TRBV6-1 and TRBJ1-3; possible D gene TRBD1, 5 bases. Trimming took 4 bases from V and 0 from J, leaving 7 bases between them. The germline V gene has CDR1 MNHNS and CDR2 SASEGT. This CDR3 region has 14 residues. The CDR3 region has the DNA TGTGCCAGCAGTGGACAGTACTCTGGAAACACCATATATTTT. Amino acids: CASSGQYSGNTIYF.

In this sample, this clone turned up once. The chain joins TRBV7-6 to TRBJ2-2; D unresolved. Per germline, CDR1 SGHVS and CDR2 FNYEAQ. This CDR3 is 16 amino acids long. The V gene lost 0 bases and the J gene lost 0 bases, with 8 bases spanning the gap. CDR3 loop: CASSLASQTNTGELFF. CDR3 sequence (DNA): TGTGCCAGCAGCTTAGCGTCCCAGACGAACACCGGGGAGCTGTTTTTT.

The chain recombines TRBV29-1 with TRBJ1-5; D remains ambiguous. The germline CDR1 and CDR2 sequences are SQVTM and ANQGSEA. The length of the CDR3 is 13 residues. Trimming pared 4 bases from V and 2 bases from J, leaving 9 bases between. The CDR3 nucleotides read TGCAGCGTTGTGGTTACGGGCAATCAGCCCCAGCATTTT. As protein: CSVVVTGNQPQHF.

CDR3 sequence: CASSQPQGSPYGYTF. In DNA, the CDR3 is TGTGCCAGCAGCCAACCTCAGGGGTCCCCCTATGGCTACACCTTC. This chain connects TRBV14 to TRBJ1-2; D might be TRBD1 (6 bases). From germline, CDR1 is SGHDN and CDR2 FVKESK. V lost 2 bases and J lost 4, with 14 bases in between. The CDR3 runs 15 residues. The whole variable domain, remainder taken from reference TRBV14 and TRBJ1-2, is EAGVTQFPSHSVIEKGQTVTLRCDPISGHDNLYWYRRVMGKEIKFLLHFVKESKQDESGMPNNRFLAERTGGTYSTLKVQPAELEDSGVYFCASSQPQGSPYGYTFGSGTRLTVV.

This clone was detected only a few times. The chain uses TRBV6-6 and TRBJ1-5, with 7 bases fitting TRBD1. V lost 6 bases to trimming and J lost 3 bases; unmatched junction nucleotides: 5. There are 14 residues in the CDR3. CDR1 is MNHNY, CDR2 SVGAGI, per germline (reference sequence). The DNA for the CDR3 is TGTGCCAGCAGGTCAGGGGGGCACAATCAGCCCCAGCATTTT. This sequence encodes CASRSGGHNQPQHF.